These 20 T cell receptor beta chains were all obtained from the same sample, sequenced in a study of cytomegalovirus exposure and HLA in healthy donors. In the PCR, 60 Vbeta and 13 Jbeta primers were used. Here immunoSEQ multiplex PCR was the method, and the copy in TCRdb shows in-frame clones only, minus some. The sample records 150,000 to 200,000 clones, around 80% being singletons. The sequencing input was PBMCs. The source of these receptors is a girl between 5 and 17 years old in good health and CMV-seropositive.

The chain recombines TRBV5-4 with TRBJ2-7, with D tentatively TRBD2 (5 bases). Trimming took off 5 bases at V and 2 bases at J, with 17 bases between the two ends. Germline-derived CDR1 and CDR2 are SGHNT and YYREEE (reference sequence). The CDR3 consists of 15 residues. The CDR3 bases are TGTGCCAGCAGTCCCTCAGCGGTACATCCCTACGAGCAGTACTTC. Translating gives CASSPSAVHPYEQYF. The complete variable domain, with remaining parts taken from reference TRBV5-4 and TRBJ2-7, reads ETGVTQSPTHLIKTRGQQVTLRCSSQSGHNTVSWYQQALGQGPQFIFQYYREEENGRGNFPPRFSGLQFPNYSSELNVNALELDDSALYLCASSPSAVHPYEQYFGPGTRLTVT.

V usage is TRBV7-8 and J usage is TRBJ2-7, with a weak D call TRBD1 (5 bases). The length of the CDR3 is 13 residues. V was cut by 7 bases and J by 5 bases, with 15 bases left in between. Looked up from germline, CDR1 is SGHVS and CDR2 is FQNEAQ. Here the CDR3 reads CASTGQGANEQYF. The CDR3 DNA follows: TGTGCCAGCACTGGCCAGGGTGCGAACGAGCAGTACTTC.

The chain combines TRBV11-1 with TRBJ2-1; 8 positions agree with TRBD2. Per germline, CDR1 SGHAT and CDR2 FQDESV (reference sequence). CDR3 length: 15 residues. Losses at the gene ends were 2 bases for V and 3 bases for J; bases not matched to a gene: 3. The CDR3 DNA reads as TGTGCCAGCAGCTTAATAACTAGCGGCTACAATGAGCAGTTCTTC. Its protein is CASSLITSGYNEQFF.

The chain joins TRBV4-1 to TRBJ2-7; 11 bases fit TRBD2. In germline, CDR1 is MGHRA, CDR2 YSYEKL. This CDR3 has 17 residues. V lost 1 base to trimming and J lost 2 bases; unmatched junction nucleotides: 7. The CDR3 nucleotides read TGCGCCAGCAGCCAAGGGAGACTAGCGGGATCCCCCTACGAGCAGTACTTC. Translation: CASSQGRLAGSPYEQYF.

This chain connects TRBV15 to TRBJ1-4; perhaps TRBD1 as D (6 bases). CDR1 LNHNV and CDR2 YYDKDF come from the germline V gene (reference sequence). V was cut by 2 bases and J by 8 bases, with 6 bases left in between. The CDR3 length is 12 residues. Here the CDR3 DNA reads TGTGCCACCAGCAGACAGGGGGAAAAACTGTTTTTT. Encoded protein: CATSRQGEKLFF.

This clone was detected only once. This rearrangement joins TRBV5-4 to TRBJ2-3, with no clear D. CDR3 length: 13 amino acids. The V end was cut by 1 base, the J end by 6 bases, with 9 bases between. Germline V CDR1 and CDR2: SGHNT, YYREEE (reference sequence). This CDR3 is CASSLTNGDTQYF. Written as DNA, the CDR3 is TGTGCCAGCAGCTTGACCAACGGGGATACGCAGTATTTT.

The chain couples TRBV29-1 to TRBJ2-1; 9 bases fit TRBD1. CDR1 and CDR2 (germline): SQVTM, ANQGSEA. CDR3 length: 17 amino acids. Trimming took 6 bases from V and 4 from J; bases not matched to a gene: 16. CDR3 bases: TGCAGCGTGGAGAGGGGTTCCGGGACAGGGATTTACAATGAGCAGTTCTTC. This encodes CSVERGSGTGIYNEQFF.

This clone was detected only a few times. One end of the junction is discordant with germline, which a read error may explain. The genes are TRBV10-1 and TRBJ1-1; 10 nucleotides align to TRBD1. Germline CDR1 reads WNHNN; CDR2 reads SYGVQD (reference sequence). The CDR3 consists of 14 residues. CDR3 amino acids: CASTRLPTGQGQVF. CDR3 nucleotide sequence: TGCGCCAGCACCCGACTCCCCACGGGACAGGGGCAAGTCTTT.

This clone has just one count. This chain links TRBV9 with TRBJ1-2; 9 nucleotides align to TRBD1. Germline V lookup: CDR1 SGDLS, CDR2 YYNGEE. This CDR3 is built from 14 residues. The V segment lost 4 bases and the J segment 5 bases; nucleotides outside the gene matches: 6. The CDR3 nucleotides are TGTGCCAGCAGCCCCGCGACAGGGGGGTATGGCTACACCTTC. Amino acids: CASSPATGGYGYTF.

This clone has more than one count but fewer than ten. The J gene is TRBJ1-1, the V gene TRBV6-1; tentative D call: TRBD1 (6 bases). CDR3 length: 12 amino acids. Germline loops: CDR1 MNHNS, CDR2 SASEGT. The V end was cut by 2 bases, the J end by 13 bases, with 14 bases between. The CDR3 protein is CASSERTTGRFF. CDR3 nucleotides: TGTGCCAGCAGTGAAAGGACAACAGGGCGTTTCTTT.

V gene TRBV7-9 combines with J gene TRBJ2-3; 11 bases line up with TRBD2. CDR3 length: 15 residues. Trimming took 5 bases from V and 7 from J; bases not matched to a gene: 8. Per the germline V gene, CDR1 is SEHNR and CDR2 is FQNEAQ (reference sequence). The CDR3 DNA sequence: TGTGCCAGCAGCCCTATAGCGGGAGGGTTTAATACGCAGTATTTT. Its protein is CASSPIAGGFNTQYF.

The V gene is TRBV10-2, the J gene TRBJ2-7, with 9 positions matching TRBD2. Germline assignment: CDR1 WSHSY and CDR2 SAAADI. Trimming cost V 4 bases and J 6 bases; bases outside gene matches: 13. This CDR3 is 16 amino acids long. Written as DNA, the CDR3 is TGCGCCAGCAGTGTCCTTCCAGCGGGAGGCCCCTCCGAGCAGTACTTC. Translation gives CASSVLPAGGPSEQYF.

This clone came up a few times. The J gene is TRBJ2-5, the V gene TRBV6-1, with 11 bases lining up with TRBD2. The CDR3 sequence is 19 residues long. Trimming removed 1 base from V and 5 bases from J; junction bases left unmatched: 15. Germline V gene data show CDR1 as MNHNS and CDR2 as SASEGT. CDR3 nucleotide sequence: TGTGCCAGCAGTGAAGGAGGGTATTTAACTAGCGGGAGTATCGAGACCCAGTACTTC. Translated: CASSEGGYLTSGSIETQYF.

This clone was recorded a few times. As DNA, the CDR3 is TGTGCCACCCTTACAGGGGCCACTACAGATACGCAGTATTTT. Amino acids: CATLTGATTDTQYF. The V and J genes are TRBV7-9 and TRBJ2-3, with 7 positions matching TRBD1. This CDR3 comprises 14 residues. Unmatched junction bases numbered 10, after V lost 10 bases and J lost 3 bases. The germline V gene encodes CDR1 SEHNR and CDR2 FQNEAQ (reference sequence).

Only one count was recorded for this clone. This sequence joins TRBV6-5 and TRBJ2-2; 7 nucleotides align to TRBD1. Germline V CDR1 and CDR2: MNHEY, SVGAGI. With 0 bases clipped from V and 5 bases from J, the junction kept 6 bases outside the gene matches. CDR3 length: 16 amino acids. The CDR3 here is CASSYSKQGNTGELFF. CDR3 coding DNA: TGTGCCAGCAGTTACTCGAAACAGGGGAATACCGGGGAGCTGTTTTTT.

DNA for the CDR3: TGTGCCAGCAGCTCAGGAGACAGGGGCAGATACGAGCAGTACTTC. Translation: CASSSGDRGRYEQYF. The chain links TRBV7-9 to TRBJ2-5; 8 bases line up with TRBD1. The J call is in doubt because the DNA end fits TRBJ2-7 better. Germline values: CDR1 SEHNR, CDR2 FQNEAQ (reference sequence). The CDR3 loop spans 15 amino acids.

The chain joins TRBV25-1 to TRBJ1-2; TRBD1 might be the D (5 bases). The ends were cut back, 3 bases at V and 8 bases at J, with 16 bases in the middle. CDR1 and CDR2 (germline): MGHDK, SYGVNS. The CDR3 has 14 residues. The CDR3, as DNA: TGTGCCAGCAGTGACCGTCTCCAGGGTGGCGGCTACACCTTC. Residues: CASSDRLQGGGYTF.

This clone was counted a few times. The chain has TRBV10-1 and TRBJ2-7, with 9 bases lining up with TRBD1. V lost 5 bases, J lost 5 bases, and 4 bases stayed unmatched. The CDR3 spans 13 residues. Germline CDR1 and CDR2: WNHNN and SYGVQD (reference sequence). CDR3 DNA: TGCGCCAGCAGTCCCGGGACAGGGAACGAGCAGTACTTC. Translating it yields CASSPGTGNEQYF.

The chain has TRBV15 and TRBJ2-5, with 10 bases lining up with TRBD2. Near its end, the DNA agrees better with TRBJ2-7, so the J call may be wrong. The CDR3 covers 17 residues. Per the germline V gene, CDR1 is LNHNV and CDR2 is YYDKDF (reference sequence). The CDR3 DNA reads TGTGCCACCAGCAGGGAGGCCCCTAGCGGGAGAATCCACGAGCAGTACTTC. Translated, it gives CATSREAPSGRIHEQYF.

CDR3 DNA sequence: TGTGCCAGTAGTATGAGGGGGCTCTTGGAGACCCAGTACTTC. Protein product: CASSMRGLLETQYF. The chain joins TRBV19 to TRBJ2-5; 7 bases agree with TRBD1. The V segment lost 3 bases and the J segment 5 bases; nucleotides outside the gene matches: 6. Looked up from germline, CDR1 is LNHDA and CDR2 is SQIVND (reference sequence). The CDR3 runs 14 residues.